This entry lists 23 T cell receptor beta chains sequenced from one sample in a study of shared clonotypes between healthy human individuals. Data came from immunoSEQ multiplex PCR; TCRdb stores just in-frame clones and leaves some out. The profile shows about 2,100,000 clones, 85% to 95% of them singletons. Naive-designated CD8 cells lacked CD45RO, were positively enriched for CCR7, and omitted terminally differentiated effector memory CD45RA+ cells. Source material: naive CD8+ T cells from PBMCs. The receptors come from a man aged 18 to 35 in good health. Some clones in this sample may be carry-over from other donors' samples.

This rearrangement joins TRBV7-9 to TRBJ2-3; D assignment may be TRBD1 or TRBD2 (6 bases each). The CDR3 extends over 16 amino acids. Germline V gene data show CDR1 as SEHNR and CDR2 as FQNEAQ (reference sequence). Deletions cut 5 bases from V and 0 bases from J, with 15 bases between. The CDR3 nucleotides read TGTGCCAGCAGCCAAGGGGGGCTACCTAGCACAGATACGCAGTATTTT. Translated: CASSQGGLPSTDTQYF.

This chain uses TRBV6-1 with TRBJ2-2; D is uncertain. CDR1 is MNHNS and CDR2 is SASEGT in the germline V gene. The CDR3 consists of 13 residues. V lost 3 bases and J lost 3, with 5 bases in between. In DNA, the CDR3 is TGTGCCAGCAGTGATGTGTACACCGGGGAGCTGTTTTTT. This codes for CASSDVYTGELFF.

This rearrangement joins TRBV19 to TRBJ2-3; a possible D gene is TRBD1 (6 bases). There are 17 residues in the CDR3. Trimming removed 5 bases at V and 0 bases at J, with 18 bases between. Germline CDR1 reads LNHDA; CDR2 reads SQIVND (reference sequence). CDR3 region: CASSPTRWGLSTDTQYF. The CDR3 nucleotides read TGTGCCAGTAGTCCAACCCGGTGGGGGCTAAGCACAGATACGCAGTATTTT.

This clone has more than one count but fewer than ten. The chain employs TRBV5-6 and TRBJ1-2; D not certain. V was clipped by 1 base and J by 8 bases, with 9 bases between them. Germline V gene data show CDR1 as SGHDT and CDR2 as YYEEEE. The CDR3 is 12 residues long. The DNA of the CDR3 is TGTGCCAGCAGCTTGTATGCGCAGGGCTACACCTTC. Its translation is CASSLYAQGYTF.

The chain is built from TRBV28 and TRBJ2-6, with 7 positions matching TRBD1. J gave up 0 bases and V 6 bases, and 8 bases lay outside the gene matches. Germline V CDR1 and CDR2: MDHEN, SYDVKM. The CDR3 spans 17 residues. CDR3 loop: CASRYRGVSSGANVLTF. CDR3 DNA: TGTGCCAGCAGGTACAGGGGCGTTAGCTCTGGGGCCAACGTCCTGACTTTC.

In the case of this clone: This sample also contains other DNA sequences that code for the same CDR3. The chain is built from TRBV4-1 and TRBJ2-1; the D is unclear. The CDR3 is 13 amino acids. Trimming pared 1 base from V and 5 bases from J, leaving 6 bases between. Germline CDR1 MGHRA, CDR2 YSYEKL. The CDR3 nucleotides are TGCGCCAGCAGCCAAGTTGGGGACAATGAGCAGTTCTTC. It yields the protein CASSQVGDNEQFF.

The V call is TRBV28, the J call TRBJ2-7, with D uncertain. The CDR3 sequence is 15 residues long. The germline gives CDR1 MDHEN, CDR2 SYDVKM. The V end lost 3 bases, the J end lost 0 bases, and 12 bases lay between the germline ends. The CDR3 loop is CASSFSLGSSYEQYF. The CDR3 region has the DNA TGTGCCAGCAGTTTTTCCCTGGGAAGCTCCTACGAGCAGTACTTC.

The chain has TRBV7-9 and TRBJ1-1; possible D gene TRBD1, 5 bases. CDR3 size: 18 residues. In germline, CDR1 is SEHNR, CDR2 FQNEAQ (reference sequence). Trimming stripped 7 bases from V and 1 base from J, with 25 bases between. As DNA, the CDR3 is TGTGCCAGCACCTCATCCCTCAGGGCCGGGACGGAGAACACTGAAGCTTTCTTT. Encoded protein: CASTSSLRAGTENTEAFF.

This chain joins TRBV6-5 and TRBJ2-7, with 9 nucleotides matching TRBD1. Per germline, CDR1 MNHEY and CDR2 SVGAGI. After removal of 0 bases from V and 4 bases from J, the junction contained 4 bases not matched to a gene. CDR3 length: 15 residues. The CDR3 is CASSYSGQGQYEQYF. CDR3 DNA sequence: TGTGCCAGCAGTTACTCGGGACAGGGACAGTACGAGCAGTACTTC.

Worth noting for this clone: In the same sample, other DNA sequences code for this CDR3. This chain uses TRBV27 with TRBJ2-7; D gene ambiguous. Germline CDR1 reads MNHEY; CDR2 reads SMNVEV (reference sequence). This CDR3 region has 13 residues. Trimming shortened V by 3 bases and J by 3 bases, and 9 bases separated the two germline ends. The CDR3 sequence: CASSLSLNYEQYF. The CDR3 nucleotides are TGTGCCAGCAGTTTGAGCCTGAACTACGAGCAGTACTTC.

The V call is TRBV6-4, the J call TRBJ1-2; no clear D gene. The germline V and J ends were trimmed by 0 bases and 8 bases, with 19 bases remaining between them. Germline V gene data show CDR1 as MRHNA and CDR2 as SNTAGT. CDR3 length: 16 amino acids. The CDR3 here is CASSDSIRRLPGGYTF. CDR3 nucleotides: TGTGCCAGCAGTGACTCGATCAGGAGGCTACCGGGAGGCTACACCTTC.

V and J are TRBV10-2 and TRBJ2-5; 8 bases align to TRBD2. The CDR3 consists of 14 residues. CDR1 is WSHSY, CDR2 SAAADI, per germline. V dropped 7 bases and J dropped 5; count of bases not matched to a gene: 9. CDR3 sequence: CASTVSGMGETQYF. The DNA for the CDR3 is TGCGCCAGCACGGTTAGCGGGATGGGGGAGACCCAGTACTTC.

The chain combines TRBV30 with TRBJ1-5, with 8 bases fitting TRBD1. The CDR3 consists of 13 residues. The ends lost 4 bases at V and 7 bases at J; junction bases unmatched: 6. From germline, CDR1 is GTSNPN and CDR2 SVGIG (reference sequence). CDR3 residues: CAWNQGAGQPQHF. The CDR3 DNA is TGTGCCTGGAATCAGGGGGCGGGCCAGCCCCAGCATTTT.

The chain carries TRBV19 and TRBJ2-3, with 14 bases that match TRBD2. The length of the CDR3 is 14 residues. After removal of 10 bases from V and 4 bases from J, the junction contained 4 bases not matched to a gene. Germline V gene data show CDR1 as LNHDA and CDR2 as SQIVND (reference sequence). CDR3 sequence (DNA): TGTGCCACCGAGGGACTAGCGGGAGCAGATACGCAGTATTTT. Translated: CATEGLAGADTQYF.

The chain is built from TRBV13 and TRBJ1-3; 10 bases map to TRBD1. The length of the CDR3 is 15 residues. Germline V lookup: CDR1 PRHDT, CDR2 FYEKMQ (reference sequence). V trimming: 3 bases; J trimming: 4 bases; junction bases outside the gene matches: 3. The CDR3 DNA reads TGTGCCAGCAGCTTTGACAGGGGGCAAGGAAACACCATATATTTT. Translated: CASSFDRGQGNTIYF. The entire variable domain, with the rest obtained from reference TRBV13 and TRBJ1-3, is as follows: AAGVIQSPRHLIKEKRETATLKCYPIPRHDTVYWYQQGPGQDPQFLISFYEKMQSDKGSIPDRFSAQQFSDYHSELNMSSLELGDSALYFCASSFDRGQGNTIYFGEGSWLTVV.

The gene calls are TRBV27 and TRBJ2-6; TRBD1 might be the D (6 bases). This CDR3 region has 14 residues. Trimming pared 6 bases from V and 4 bases from J, leaving 10 bases between. CDR1 and CDR2 (germline): MNHEY, SMNVEV (reference sequence). The CDR3 DNA sequence: TGTGCCAGCAGGGCAGGGGTGGGGGCCAACGTCCTGACTTTC. This translates into CASRAGVGANVLTF.

The rearrangement links TRBV15 to TRBJ1-2; possible D gene TRBD1, 5 bases. V shed 3 bases and J shed 8 bases, with 16 bases lying between them. This CDR3 contains 14 residues. The germline V gene has CDR1 LNHNV and CDR2 YYDKDF (reference sequence). DNA of the CDR3: TGTGCCACCAGCAGTGTCTCCGGGGGGTCGGGCTACACCTTC. Its translation is CATSSVSGGSGYTF.

This clone was found once. This chain connects TRBV5-8 to TRBJ2-7; TRBD2 agrees at 7 bases. The CDR3 totals 15 residues. Germline V gene data show CDR1 as SGHTS and CDR2 as YDEGEE. V lost 0 bases to trimming and J lost 4 bases; unmatched junction nucleotides: 7. The CDR3 nucleotides read TGTGCCAGCAGCTTGGGGGCAGCGGGACTATACGAGCAGTACTTC. This codes for CASSLGAAGLYEQYF.

This chain links TRBV7-3 with TRBJ1-1, with a possible D match to TRBD1 (6 bases). The CDR3 extends over 13 amino acids. The germline gives CDR1 SGHTA, CDR2 FQGTGA. V lost 4 bases to trimming and J lost 8 bases, with 14 bases between them. In nucleotides, the CDR3 is TGTGCCAGCAGCTGGGGGCCGGAGGAAGAAGCTTTCTTT. This gives the protein CASSWGPEEEAFF.

This clone was detected only once. The chain couples TRBV29-1 to TRBJ2-6; tentatively, D is TRBD1 (5 bases). Germline lookup yields CDR1 SQVTM and CDR2 ANQGSEA. This CDR3 has 16 residues. The V end was cut by 4 bases, the J end by 0 bases, with 13 bases between. The CDR3, as DNA: TGCAGCGTTGCTCGAGACAGAGACTCTGGGGCCAACGTCCTGACTTTC. Its translation: CSVARDRDSGANVLTF.

The chain links TRBV30 to TRBJ1-4; D gene uncertain. Germline V CDR1 and CDR2: GTSNPN, SVGIG (reference sequence). The CDR3 runs to 15 residues. With 3 bases removed from V and 5 bases from J, the gap between germline ends came to 16 bases. CDR3 sequence reads: CAWSGFAAENEKLFF. DNA of the CDR3: TGTGCCTGGAGCGGCTTCGCAGCGGAGAATGAAAAACTGTTTTTT.

This chain joins TRBV9 and TRBJ2-2; D is undetermined. This CDR3 contains 14 residues. The germline gives CDR1 SGDLS, CDR2 YYNGEE. The V end lost 4 bases, the J end lost 2 bases, and 9 bases lay between the germline ends. The CDR3 nucleotides read TGTGCCAGCAGCCGAAGCAGAAACACCGGGGAGCTGTTTTTT. It is translated as CASSRSRNTGELFF.

This clone was detected only a few times. CDR3 DNA: TGTGCCAGCATAGGGTATATGAACACTGAAGCTTTCTTT. This gives the protein CASIGYMNTEAFF. This chain uses TRBV27 with TRBJ1-1, with D unresolved. Trimming took 7 bases from V and 0 from J, leaving 9 bases between them. The CDR3 is made up of 13 amino acids. Per germline, CDR1 MNHEY and CDR2 SMNVEV (reference sequence).